This TCR beta chain derives from a study of cytomegalovirus exposure and HLA in healthy donors. The PCR contained 60 Vbeta and 13 Jbeta primers. TCRdb keeps only in-frame clones here, not all; method: immunoSEQ multiplex PCR. This repertoire shows roughly 200,000 clones, 79% found once; its top ten account for roughly 1.4%. Material for sequencing was PBMCs. This sequence originates from a girl under 18 in good health and CMV-seropositive.

CDR3 bases: TGTGCCTGGAGTGTAAATTTGGCCCCCGGTAGCCCGTACTTC. This translates into CAWSVNLAPGSPYF. V gene TRBV30 combines with J gene TRBJ2-5; D remains unclear. The germline CDR1 and CDR2 sequences are GTSNPN and SVGIG (reference sequence). The ends were cut back, 0 bases at V and 13 bases at J, with 21 bases in the middle. The CDR3 has 14 residues.